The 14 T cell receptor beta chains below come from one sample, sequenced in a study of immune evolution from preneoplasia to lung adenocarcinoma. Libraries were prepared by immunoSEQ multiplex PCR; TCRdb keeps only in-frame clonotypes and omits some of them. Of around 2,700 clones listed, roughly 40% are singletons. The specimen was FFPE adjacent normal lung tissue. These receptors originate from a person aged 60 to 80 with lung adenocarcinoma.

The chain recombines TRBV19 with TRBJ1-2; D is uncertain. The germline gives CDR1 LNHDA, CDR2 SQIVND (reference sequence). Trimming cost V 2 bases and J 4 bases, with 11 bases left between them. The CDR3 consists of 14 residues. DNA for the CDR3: TGTGCCAGTAGTATAACCCGGGCTCCCTATGGCTACACCTTC. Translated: CASSITRAPYGYTF. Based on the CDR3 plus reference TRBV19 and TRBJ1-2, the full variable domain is DGGITQSPKYLFRKEGQNVTLSCEQNLNHDAMYWYRQDPGQGLRLIYYSQIVNDFQKGDIAEGYSVSREKKESFPLTVTSAQKNPTAFYLCASSITRAPYGYTFGSGTRLTVV.

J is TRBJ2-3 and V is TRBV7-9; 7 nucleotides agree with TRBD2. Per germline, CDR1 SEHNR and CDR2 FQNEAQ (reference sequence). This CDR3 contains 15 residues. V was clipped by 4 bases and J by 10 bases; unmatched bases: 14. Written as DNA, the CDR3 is TGTGCCAGCAGCTCTAGAGGCGGGAGTGGTCGCGCGCAGTATTTT. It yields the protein CASSSRGGSGRAQYF.

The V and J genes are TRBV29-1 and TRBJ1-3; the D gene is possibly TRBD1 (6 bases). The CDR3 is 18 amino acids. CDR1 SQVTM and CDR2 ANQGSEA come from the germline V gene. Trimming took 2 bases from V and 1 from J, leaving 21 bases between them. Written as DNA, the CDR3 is TGCAGCGTTGAAAATAGAACAGGGTCCCACTATTCTGGAAACACCATATATTTT. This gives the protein CSVENRTGSHYSGNTIYF.

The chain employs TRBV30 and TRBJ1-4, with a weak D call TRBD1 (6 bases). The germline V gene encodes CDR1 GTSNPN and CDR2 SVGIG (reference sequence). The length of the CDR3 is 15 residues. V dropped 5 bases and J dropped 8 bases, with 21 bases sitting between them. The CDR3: CAWEDSGGAKEKLFF. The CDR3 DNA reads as TGTGCCTGGGAAGATTCGGGGGGGGCGAAGGAAAAACTGTTTTTT.

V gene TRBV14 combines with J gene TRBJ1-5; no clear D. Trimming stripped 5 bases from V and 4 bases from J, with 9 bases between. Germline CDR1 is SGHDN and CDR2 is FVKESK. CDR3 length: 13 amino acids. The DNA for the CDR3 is TGTGCCAGCAGCGGAGACGGAAATCAGCCCCAGCATTTT. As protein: CASSGDGNQPQHF.

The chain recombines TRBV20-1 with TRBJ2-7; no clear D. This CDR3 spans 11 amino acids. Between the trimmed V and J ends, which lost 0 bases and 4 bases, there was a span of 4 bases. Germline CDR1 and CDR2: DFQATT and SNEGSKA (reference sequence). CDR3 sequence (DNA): TGCAGTGCTAGAGATCTATACGAGCAGTACTTC. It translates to CSARDLYEQYF.

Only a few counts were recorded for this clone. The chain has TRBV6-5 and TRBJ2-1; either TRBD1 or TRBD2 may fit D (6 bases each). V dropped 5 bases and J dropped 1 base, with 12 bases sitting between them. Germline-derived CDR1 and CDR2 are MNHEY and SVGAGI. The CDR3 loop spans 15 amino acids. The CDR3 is CASSAGQSSYNEQFF. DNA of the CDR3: TGTGCCAGCAGTGCGGGACAATCTTCCTACAATGAGCAGTTCTTC.

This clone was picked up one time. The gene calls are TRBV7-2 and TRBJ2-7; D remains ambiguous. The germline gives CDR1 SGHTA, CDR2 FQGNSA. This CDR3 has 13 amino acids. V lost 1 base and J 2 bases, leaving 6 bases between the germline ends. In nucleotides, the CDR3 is TGTGCCAGCAGCTTAGACGGACCCTACGAGCAGTACTTC. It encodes CASSLDGPYEQYF. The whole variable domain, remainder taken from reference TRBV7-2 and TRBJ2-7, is GAGVSQSPSNKVTEKGKDVELRCDPISGHTALYWYRQSLGQGLEFLIYFQGNSAPDKSGLPSDRFSAERTGGSVSTLTIQRTQQEDSAVYLCASSLDGPYEQYFGPGTRLTVT.

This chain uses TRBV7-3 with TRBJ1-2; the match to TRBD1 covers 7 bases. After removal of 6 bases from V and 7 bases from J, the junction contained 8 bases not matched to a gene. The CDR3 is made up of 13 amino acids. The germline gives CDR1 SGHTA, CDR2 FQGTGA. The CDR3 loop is CASSHDREAGYTF. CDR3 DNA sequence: TGTGCCAGCAGTCACGACAGGGAGGCTGGCTACACCTTC.

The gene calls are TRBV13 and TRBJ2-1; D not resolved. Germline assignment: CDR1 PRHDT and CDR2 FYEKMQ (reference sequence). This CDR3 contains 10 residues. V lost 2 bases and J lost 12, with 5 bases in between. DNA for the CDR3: TGTGCCAGCAGCTTATGGGGGCAGTTCTTC. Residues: CASSLWGQFF.

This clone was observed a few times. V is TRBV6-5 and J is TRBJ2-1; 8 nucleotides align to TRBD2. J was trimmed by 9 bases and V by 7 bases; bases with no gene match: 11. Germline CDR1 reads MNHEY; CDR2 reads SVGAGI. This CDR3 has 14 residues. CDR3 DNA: TGTGCCAGCAAAACACCGGGAGGGGTTGTTGAGCAGTTCTTC. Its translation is CASKTPGGVVEQFF.

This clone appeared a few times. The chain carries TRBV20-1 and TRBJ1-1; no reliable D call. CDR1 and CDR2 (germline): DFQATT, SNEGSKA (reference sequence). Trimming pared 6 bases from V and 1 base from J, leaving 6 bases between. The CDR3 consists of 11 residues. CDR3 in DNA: TGCAGTGCCCCAGGGAACACTGAAGCTTTCTTT. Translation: CSAPGNTEAFF.

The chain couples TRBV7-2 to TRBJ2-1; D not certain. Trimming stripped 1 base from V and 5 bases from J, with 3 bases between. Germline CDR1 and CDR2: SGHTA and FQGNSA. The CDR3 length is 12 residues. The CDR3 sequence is CASSLGNNEQFF. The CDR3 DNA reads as TGTGCCAGCAGCTTAGGTAACAATGAGCAGTTCTTC.

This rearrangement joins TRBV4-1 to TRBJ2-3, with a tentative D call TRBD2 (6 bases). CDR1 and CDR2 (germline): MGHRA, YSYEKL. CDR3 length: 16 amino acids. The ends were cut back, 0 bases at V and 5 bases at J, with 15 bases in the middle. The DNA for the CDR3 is TGCGCCAGCAGCCAAGAGGCTAGGCAGGGAGGAGATACGCAGTATTTT. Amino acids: CASSQEARQGGDTQYF.